Shown below are 13 T cell receptor beta chains from a single sample sequenced in a study of cytomegalovirus exposure and HLA in healthy donors. Data came from immunoSEQ multiplex PCR; TCRdb stores just in-frame clones and leaves some out. The sample has 150,000 to 200,000 clones, around 86% seen once. Sequencing used PBMCs. All receptors come from a woman aged 18-30 years in good health and CMV-seronegative.

The V and J genes are TRBV2 and TRBJ2-1; D possibly corresponds to TRBD1 (6 bases). Trimming stripped 8 bases from V and 12 bases from J, with 11 bases between. Looked up from germline, CDR1 is SNHLY and CDR2 is FYNNEI. CDR3 length equals 10 residues. CDR3 bases: TGTGCCAGCGCACAGGGCCGGCAGTTCTTC. Its translation is CASAQGRQFF.

This clone appeared once. The genes are TRBV5-6 and TRBJ1-5; D possibly corresponds to TRBD1 (5 bases). The germline gives CDR1 SGHDT, CDR2 YYEEEE. This CDR3 comprises 18 residues. V lost 1 base and J lost 5, with 22 bases in between. The CDR3: CASSLFLGFELQDQPQHF. CDR3 bases: TGTGCCAGCAGCTTGTTTTTGGGCTTTGAGTTACAGGATCAGCCCCAGCATTTT.

CDR3 region: CASSSGEGLNTIYF. In nucleotides, the CDR3 is TGTGCCAGTAGCTCCGGGGAGGGTCTAAACACCATATATTTT. The chain is built from TRBV19 and TRBJ1-3; D remains unclear. CDR1 and CDR2 (germline): LNHDA, SQIVND (reference sequence). The CDR3 is made up of 14 amino acids. The V and J ends lost 6 bases and 6 bases respectively, with 15 bases between them.

The chain couples TRBV7-9 to TRBJ1-2; no clear D gene. This CDR3 contains 14 residues. The germline V and J ends were trimmed by 4 bases and 5 bases, with 14 bases remaining between them. The V gene's germline CDR1 is SEHNR and CDR2 FQNEAQ (reference sequence). This chain's CDR3 is CASSYPQDSYGYTF. The CDR3, as DNA: TGTGCCAGCAGCTATCCTCAGGATTCTTATGGCTACACCTTC.

The chain combines TRBV4-1 with TRBJ1-1, with D possibly matching TRBD1 (5 bases). The V end was cut by 0 bases, the J end by 0 bases, with 17 bases between. The CDR3 totals 18 residues. CDR1 is MGHRA and CDR2 is YSYEKL in the germline V gene. CDR3 bases: TGCGCCAGCAGCCAAGAGGGTAGTAGGGGAACGATGAACACTGAAGCTTTCTTT. This encodes CASSQEGSRGTMNTEAFF.

J is TRBJ1-2 and V is TRBV19; 9 bases are shared with TRBD1. Germline trimming cut 7 bases from V and 4 bases from J; bases unmatched to any gene: 10. CDR1 and CDR2 from the germline V gene are LNHDA and SQIVND (reference sequence). The CDR3 spans 15 residues. The DNA for the CDR3 is TGTGCCAGTACTAAATCGGCGGACAGGGGCTATGGCTACACCTTC. Translated: CASTKSADRGYGYTF. Filled out from reference TRBV19 and TRBJ1-2, the complete variable domain reads DGGITQSPKYLFRKEGQNVTLSCEQNLNHDAMYWYRQDPGQGLRLIYYSQIVNDFQKGDIAEGYSVSREKKESFPLTVTSAQKNPTAFYLCASTKSADRGYGYTFGSGTRLTVV.

CDR3 sequence: CASSLDPLSETQYF. The CDR3 DNA follows: TGTGCCAGCAGCTTAGACCCCCTGTCGGAGACCCAGTACTTC. J is TRBJ2-5 and V is TRBV11-2; D ambiguous. Germline V gives CDR1 SGHAT, CDR2 FQNNGV. This CDR3 is 14 amino acids long. V lost 0 bases and J lost 5, with 10 bases in between.

This clone showed up just once. The genes are TRBV9 and TRBJ1-4; D call uncertain. V was clipped by 2 bases and J by 8 bases, with 13 bases between them. Germline V lookup: CDR1 SGDLS, CDR2 YYNGEE. The CDR3 sequence is 14 residues long. In DNA, the CDR3 is TGTGCCAGCAGCGTTAGCTTCACCGGGGAAAAACTGTTTTTT. Translating it yields CASSVSFTGEKLFF.

This chain connects TRBV5-1 to TRBJ2-5, with a possible D match to TRBD1 (5 bases). The CDR3 sequence is 13 residues long. V gave up 1 base and J gave up 5 bases, with 9 bases separating them. Looked up from germline, CDR1 is SGHRS and CDR2 is YFSETQ. CDR3 DNA sequence: TGCGCCAGCAGCTTGTGGGGCATGGAGACCCAGTACTTC. As protein: CASSLWGMETQYF.

The chain uses TRBV5-1 and TRBJ1-1, with D perhaps TRBD1 (5 bases). In germline, CDR1 is SGHRS, CDR2 YFSETQ. V lost 3 bases and J 0 bases, leaving 18 bases between the germline ends. The CDR3 is 17 residues long. The CDR3 nucleotides read TGCGCCAGCAGCTACTATAGTCCAGGGCCCATGAACACTGAAGCTTTCTTT. Translating it yields CASSYYSPGPMNTEAFF.

V usage is TRBV7-9 and J usage is TRBJ1-6; perhaps TRBD1 as D (5 bases). The V end was cut by 5 bases, the J end by 4 bases, with 15 bases between. CDR1 SEHNR and CDR2 FQNEAQ come from the germline V gene (reference sequence). The CDR3 runs 16 residues. The CDR3, as DNA: TGTGCCAGCAGCAAGGACATATATGGGTATAATTCACCCCTCCACTTT. Protein sequence: CASSKDIYGYNSPLHF.

The chain employs TRBV4-2 and TRBJ2-7; D not resolved. The germline V gene has CDR1 LGHNA and CDR2 YNFKEQ. The V and J ends lost 1 base and 1 base respectively, with 5 bases between them. The length of the CDR3 is 13 residues. The CDR3 DNA reads TGTGCCAGCAGCCAAGGGCGGTCCTACGAGCAGTACTTC. Amino acids: CASSQGRSYEQYF.

CDR3 loop: CASSHRGTSGAKGMVYEQYF. As DNA, the CDR3 is TGTGCCAGCTCACACCGAGGGACTAGCGGGGCTAAAGGGATGGTCTACGAGCAGTACTTC. The chain has TRBV18 and TRBJ2-7; TRBD2 matches 13 bases. After removal of 4 bases from V and 3 bases from J, the junction contained 18 bases not matched to a gene. The germline gives CDR1 KGHSH, CDR2 LQKENI. CDR3 size: 20 residues.